This T cell receptor beta chain was captured by sequencing in a study of blood T cell repertoires in COVID-19. Overall study: From the United States, Italy and Spain came samples of acute and convalescent COVID-19.

Per the original data handling: Counts of nucleated cells, estimated from reference gene primer amplification, were obtained. Profiled with immunoSEQ multiplex PCR; TCRdb holds only in-frame clones, not every one. For V, J and clone size, that table is used; D and trimming come from the DNA. The repertoire holds about 160,000 clones, with 85% to 95% as singletons. Trimming stripped 6 bases from V and 3 bases from J, with 15 bases between. Germline CDR1 and CDR2: SGDLS and YYNGEE. This CDR3 contains 15 residues. This sequence originates from a man aged 45-65 years with acute or convalescent COVID-19. The sequenced material came from peripheral blood. The J gene is TRBJ1-4, the V gene TRBV9; D is uncertain. The CDR3 is CASTPTGLPNEKLFF. For the CDR3, the DNA is TGTGCCAGCACCCCTACGGGGTTACCTAATGAAAAACTGTTTTTT.